This TCR beta chain was found in a study of shared T cell receptors in the human thymus. The ends were cut back, 0 bases at V and 1 base at J, with 13 bases in the middle. Per germline, CDR1 SGHDT and CDR2 YYEEEE. CDR3 length: 16 residues. Generated by immunoSEQ multiplex PCR, the TCRdb table keeps only in-frame clones and is missing some. The data contain over 650,000 clones, around 87% of them seen just once; the ten biggest clones take up 0.009% to 0.0095%. These records were also assigned to another study, of human thymus T cells.

The chain is built from TRBV5-6 and TRBJ1-1; possibly TRBD1 for D (5 bases). The specimen was thymocytes. The TCR sequence derives from a boy younger than two with a congenital heart defect. CDR3 sequence reads: CASSLVFLGQNTEAFF. In DNA form, the CDR3 reads TGTGCCAGCAGCTTGGTCTTTCTCGGACAGAACACTGAAGCTTTCTTT.